These 12 T cell receptor beta chains share one sample of origin, sequenced in a study of blood T cell repertoires in COVID-19. Assay: immunoSEQ multiplex PCR; the TCRdb copy retains only in-frame clones and omits some. Of approximately 500,000 clones listed, roughly 89% are singletons. The material sequenced was peripheral blood. These TCRs come from a woman aged 50 to 65 with COVID-19, enrolled during active disease.

The chain recombines TRBV21-1 with TRBJ2-2; the D call in the table, TRBD1, was not verified against the DNA. TRBV21-1 is a documented pseudogene. CDR3 length equals 14 residues. The CDR3 is CATRDTSNTGELFF. CDR3 nucleotide sequence: TGTGCCACCAGGGACACCTCGAACACCGGGGAGCTGTTTTTT.

The chain is built from TRBV6-1 and TRBJ1-2; TRBD1 might be the D (5 bases). Germline values: CDR1 MNHNS, CDR2 SASEGT. The CDR3 spans 17 residues. The V end was cut by 2 bases, the J end by 5 bases, with 21 bases between. CDR3 DNA: TGTGCCAGCAGTGAAATGGGCAGGGCCCCATCAGATTATGGCTACACCTTC. Protein product: CASSEMGRAPSDYGYTF.

V and J are TRBV5-1 and TRBJ2-2; D is perhaps TRBD2 (6 bases). The CDR3 is 16 residues long. Looked up from germline, CDR1 is SGHRS and CDR2 is YFSETQ. V gave up 3 bases and J gave up 1 base, with 13 bases separating them. The CDR3 DNA follows: TGCGCCAGCAGCTCCCTGGGGGGAGGGAACACCGGGGAGCTGTTTTTT. As protein: CASSSLGGGNTGELFF.

V is TRBV5-1 and J is TRBJ2-3; 7 bases map to TRBD2. CDR3 size: 16 residues. The V segment lost 0 bases and the J segment 3 bases; nucleotides outside the gene matches: 7. Germline lookup yields CDR1 SGHRS and CDR2 YFSETQ. As DNA, the CDR3 is TGCGCCAGCAGCTTGGCGGCGGGGGAGGGAACAGATACGCAGTATTTT. This sequence encodes CASSLAAGEGTDTQYF. Supplemented by reference TRBV5-1 and TRBJ2-3, the full variable domain reads KAGVTQTPRYLIKTRGQQVTLSCSPISGHRSVSWYQQTPGQGLQFLFEYFSETQRNKGNFPGRFSGRQFSNSRSEMNVSTLELGDSALYLCASSLAAGEGTDTQYFGPGTRLTVL.

J is TRBJ1-6 and V is TRBV5-1; TRBD1 aligns across 8 bases. Germline CDR1 reads SGHRS; CDR2 reads YFSETQ. The V gene end was trimmed by 4 bases and the J gene end by 7 bases; junction bases not matched to a gene: 7. CDR3 length: 15 residues. CDR3 bases: TGCGCCAGCAGCACCGGACAGGGTGGAAATTCACCCCTCCACTTT. It encodes CASSTGQGGNSPLHF.

This chain joins TRBV24-1 and TRBJ2-1; 8 bases line up with TRBD2. The J segment lost 3 bases and the V segment lost 3 bases, leaving 3 bases of the junction unmatched. The germline V gene has CDR1 KGHDR and CDR2 SFDVKD. This CDR3 has 15 residues. The CDR3 DNA sequence: TGTGCCACCAGTGATCCGACTAGCGACTACAATGAGCAGTTCTTC. Translation: CATSDPTSDYNEQFF.

The chain has TRBV6-6 and TRBJ1-1; the D is unclear. Trimming removed 3 bases at V and 13 bases at J, with 6 bases between. The CDR3 has 9 residues. Germline values: CDR1 MNHNY, CDR2 SVGAGI (reference sequence). In nucleotides, the CDR3 is TGTGCCAGCAGTTATCCCGTTTTCTTT. This codes for CASSYPVFF.

The V call is TRBV15, the J call TRBJ1-2; TRBD1 aligns across 8 bases. V lost 0 bases and J lost 8; bases outside the gene matches: 8. The V gene's germline CDR1 is LNHNV and CDR2 YYDKDF (reference sequence). This CDR3 contains 15 residues. The CDR3 sequence is CATSRDLGPGGGYTF. The CDR3 nucleotides read TGTGCCACCAGCAGAGATCTGGGCCCAGGGGGCGGCTACACCTTC.

This rearrangement joins TRBV10-2 to TRBJ1-1; the D is unclear. Trimming cost V 2 bases and J 5 bases, with 9 bases left between them. The CDR3 consists of 13 residues. CDR1 is WSHSY, CDR2 SAAADI, per germline. The CDR3 sequence: CASSEEGRTEAFF. In DNA, the CDR3 is TGCGCCAGCAGTGAGGAGGGAAGGACTGAAGCTTTCTTT.

The chain has TRBV2 and TRBJ2-3, with D perhaps matching TRBD2 (5 bases). This CDR3 is built from 14 residues. V was trimmed by 5 bases and J by 0 bases, leaving 9 bases between them. The germline V gene has CDR1 SNHLY and CDR2 FYNNEI. The CDR3: CASSPWTSTDTQYF. The CDR3 DNA reads as TGTGCCAGCAGTCCATGGACTAGCACAGATACGCAGTATTTT.

The V gene is TRBV18, the J gene TRBJ1-2, with 7 nucleotides matching TRBD1. The CDR3 totals 17 residues. CDR1 is KGHSH, CDR2 LQKENI, per germline. The trim removed 1 base at V and 2 bases at J, leaving 10 bases unmatched. CDR3 nucleotides: TGTGCCAGCTCACCACTCGGGACAGTAACTACGAACTATGGCTACACCTTC. Its translation: CASSPLGTVTTNYGYTF.

The chain has TRBV7-3 and TRBJ1-1; TRBD1 matches at 7 bases. The J segment lost 6 bases and the V segment lost 5 bases, leaving 9 bases of the junction unmatched. The CDR3 covers 14 residues. CDR1 is SGHTA and CDR2 is FQGTGA in the germline V gene. In DNA, the CDR3 is TGTGCCAGCAGCCCCAGCGGTCAGGGGGCTGAAGCTTTCTTT. Its protein product is CASSPSGQGAEAFF.